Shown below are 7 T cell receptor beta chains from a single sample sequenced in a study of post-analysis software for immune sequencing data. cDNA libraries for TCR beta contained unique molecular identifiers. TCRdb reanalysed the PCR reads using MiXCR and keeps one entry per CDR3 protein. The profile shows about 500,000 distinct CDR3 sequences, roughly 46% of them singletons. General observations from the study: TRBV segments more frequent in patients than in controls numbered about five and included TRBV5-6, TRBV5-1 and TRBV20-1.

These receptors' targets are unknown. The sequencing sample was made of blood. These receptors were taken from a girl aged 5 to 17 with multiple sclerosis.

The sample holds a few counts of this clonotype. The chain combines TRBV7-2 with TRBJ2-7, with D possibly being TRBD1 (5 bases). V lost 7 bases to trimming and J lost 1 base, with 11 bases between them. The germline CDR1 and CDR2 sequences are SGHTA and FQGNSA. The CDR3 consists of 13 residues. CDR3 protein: CASNPNRSYEQYF. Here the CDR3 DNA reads TGTGCCAGCAATCCGAACAGGTCCTACGAGCAGTACTTC.

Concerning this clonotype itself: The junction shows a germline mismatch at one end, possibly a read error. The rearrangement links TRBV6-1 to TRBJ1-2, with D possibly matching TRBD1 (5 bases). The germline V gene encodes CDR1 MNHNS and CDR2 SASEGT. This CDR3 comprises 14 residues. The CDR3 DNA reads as TGTGCCAACAGTGAACAGGACTATTTAGGAGGCTACACCTTC. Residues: CANSEQDYLGGYTF.

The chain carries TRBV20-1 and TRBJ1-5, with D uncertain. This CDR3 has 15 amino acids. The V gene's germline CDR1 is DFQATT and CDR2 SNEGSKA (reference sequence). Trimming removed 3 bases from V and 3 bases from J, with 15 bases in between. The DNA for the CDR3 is TGCAGTGCTAGGGGCCCCCGGGCCTTCAATCAGCCCCAGCATTTT. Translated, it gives CSARGPRAFNQPQHF.

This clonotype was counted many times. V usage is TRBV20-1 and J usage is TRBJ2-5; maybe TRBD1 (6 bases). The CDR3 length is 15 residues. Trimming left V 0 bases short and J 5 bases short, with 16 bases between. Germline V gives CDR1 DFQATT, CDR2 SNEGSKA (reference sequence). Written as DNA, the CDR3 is TGCAGTGCTAGAGATGTCCGGGGAAGGGGGGAGACCCAGTACTTC. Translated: CSARDVRGRGETQYF.

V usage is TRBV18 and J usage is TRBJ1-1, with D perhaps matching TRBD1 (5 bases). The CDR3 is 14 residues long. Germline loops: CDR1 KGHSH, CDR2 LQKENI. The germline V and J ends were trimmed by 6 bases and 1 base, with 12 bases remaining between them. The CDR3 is CASSPGGGNTEAFF. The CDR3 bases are TGTGCCAGCTCCCCCGGGGGGGGGAACACTGAAGCTTTCTTT.

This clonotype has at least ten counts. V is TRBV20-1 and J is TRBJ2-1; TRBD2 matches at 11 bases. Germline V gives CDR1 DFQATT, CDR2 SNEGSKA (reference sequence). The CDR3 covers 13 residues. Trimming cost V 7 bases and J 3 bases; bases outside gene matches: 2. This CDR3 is CSEGLADYNEQFF. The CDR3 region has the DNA TGCAGTGAGGGACTAGCGGACTACAATGAGCAGTTCTTC.

The DNA of the CDR3 is TGTGCCAGCAGCTTTGGCCATCGTCATGAGCAGTACTTC. This gives the protein CASSFGHRHEQYF. The chain uses TRBV7-6 and TRBJ2-5; D gene unclear. The CDR3 extends over 13 amino acids. The germline gives CDR1 SGHVS, CDR2 FNYEAQ. The V and J ends lost 3 bases and 11 bases respectively, with 16 bases between them.